Below are 17 T cell receptor beta chains sequenced from a single sample in a study of beta chain features in type 1 diabetes. Study-level findings and limits: Across all four CD4+ subsets, people with type 1 diabetes showed modestly shorter TCRB CDR3s.

Their antigen targets remain unknown. Reverse transcription of all isolated RNA meant that expressed TCRB transcripts were sequenced. Profiling relied on immunoSEQ multiplex PCR, and the TCRdb table lists in-frame clones only, not all of them. The sample holds under 200,000 clones, about a tenth seen once. The sample comprised central memory CD4+ T cells from blood. All receptors derive from a man aged 25-45 years with type 1 diabetes.

This clone was seen more than once but under ten times. The chain uses TRBV27 and TRBJ2-7, with D possibly being TRBD2 (7 bases). Germline V CDR1 and CDR2: MNHEY, SMNVEV (reference sequence). The CDR3 is 14 residues long. Trimming shortened V by 5 bases and J by 2 bases, and 13 bases separated the two germline ends. The CDR3 loop reads CASSPRGGTYEQYF. The CDR3 nucleotides read TGTGCCAGCAGTCCTAGGGGGGGTACCTACGAGCAGTACTTC.

The chain combines TRBV6-1 with TRBJ2-4; possible D gene TRBD2, 6 bases. The V end was cut by 3 bases, the J end by 6 bases, with 12 bases between. This CDR3 has 14 amino acids. Looked up from germline, CDR1 is MNHNS and CDR2 is SASEGT. For the CDR3, the DNA is TGTGCCAGCAGTGAGTGGGTAGCGGCAAACATTCAGTACTTC. Its translation is CASSEWVAANIQYF.

The J gene is TRBJ2-5, the V gene TRBV15, with 7 bases matching TRBD2. Germline V CDR1 and CDR2: LNHNV, YYDKDF (reference sequence). The CDR3 runs 16 residues. V gave up 1 base and J gave up 2 bases; unmatched junction bases: 7. The CDR3 sequence is CATSRGGMGGQETQYF. The CDR3 nucleotides read TGTGCCACCAGCAGAGGTGGAATGGGAGGGCAAGAGACCCAGTACTTC.

This clone was seen a few times. The chain links TRBV7-2 to TRBJ2-7; maybe TRBD2 (5 bases). V was shortened by 4 bases and J by 2 bases, with 12 bases between the two germline ends. Germline CDR1 is SGHTA and CDR2 is FQGNSA. The CDR3 sequence is 14 residues long. DNA of the CDR3: TGTGCCAGCAGCTCGGACTGGAGCACCTACGAGCAGTACTTC. Translated: CASSSDWSTYEQYF.

The gene calls are TRBV30 and TRBJ2-1; 11 nucleotides line up with TRBD2. V dropped 0 bases and J dropped 12; count of bases not matched to a gene: 13. The CDR3 covers 16 residues. CDR1 GTSNPN and CDR2 SVGIG come from the germline V gene (reference sequence). CDR3 protein: CAWSVGFSGRAGGQFF. Here the CDR3 DNA reads TGTGCCTGGAGTGTAGGTTTTAGCGGGAGGGCCGGGGGGCAGTTCTTC.

This clone was seen more than once but under ten times. Other DNA sequences in the same sample also yield this CDR3. This CDR3 is CASSHTGSNQPQHF. Written as DNA, the CDR3 is TGTGCCAGCAGCCATACAGGGAGCAATCAGCCCCAGCATTTT. The chain carries TRBV4-2 and TRBJ1-5, with D possibly being TRBD1 (6 bases). CDR1 and CDR2 from the germline V gene are LGHNA and YNFKEQ. The CDR3 has 14 amino acids. V was pared by 3 bases and J by 1 base, with 7 bases between.

This clone was observed a handful of times. The V gene is TRBV2, the J gene TRBJ1-1; D not resolved. Germline assignment: CDR1 SNHLY and CDR2 FYNNEI. V was cut by 3 bases and J by 5 bases, with 13 bases left in between. The CDR3 is 14 amino acids. CDR3 amino acids: CASSEKAGNTEAFF. The CDR3 coding sequence is TGTGCCAGCAGTGAGAAGGCAGGAAATACTGAAGCTTTCTTT.

The sample holds a few counts of this clone. This sequence joins TRBV30 and TRBJ2-2; tentative D call: TRBD2 (6 bases). CDR3 length: 19 amino acids. Per germline, CDR1 GTSNPN and CDR2 SVGIG (reference sequence). Trimming stripped 0 bases from V and 3 bases from J, with 23 bases between. The CDR3 DNA sequence: TGTGCCTGGAGTGTACGGTTCCGGGCGGGATCATGGGACACCGGGGAGCTGTTTTTT. Translation gives CAWSVRFRAGSWDTGELFF.

This clone was picked up a small number of times. The chain carries TRBV28 and TRBJ2-6; no definite D call. V lost 5 bases and J lost 0, with 8 bases in between. There are 15 residues in the CDR3. Looked up from germline, CDR1 is MDHEN and CDR2 is SYDVKM. DNA for the CDR3: TGTGCCAGCAGTGTTGACATCTCTGGGGCCAACGTCCTGACTTTC. Translation gives CASSVDISGANVLTF.

The sample holds many counts of this clone. The chain carries TRBV29-1 and TRBJ2-1; possibly TRBD2 for D (5 bases). Germline V CDR1 and CDR2: SQVTM, ANQGSEA. The CDR3 runs 13 residues. The V end was cut by 7 bases, the J end by 6 bases, with 16 bases between. CDR3 amino acids: CSGGPGGGNEQFF. The CDR3 DNA reads TGCAGCGGAGGGCCCGGTGGTGGCAATGAGCAGTTCTTC.

This rearrangement joins TRBV7-9 to TRBJ2-4; a possible D gene is TRBD2 (6 bases). The CDR3 loop spans 16 amino acids. V lost 1 base to trimming and J lost 9 bases, with 19 bases between them. The germline CDR1 and CDR2 sequences are SEHNR and FQNEAQ (reference sequence). CDR3: CASSLEGTPTGGIQYF. The CDR3 nucleotides are TGTGCCAGCAGCTTAGAAGGGACTCCCACCGGCGGCATTCAGTACTTC.

This clone was observed a few times. The chain combines TRBV7-9 with TRBJ2-7; the match to TRBD1 covers 10 bases. Losses at the gene ends were 1 base for V and 4 bases for J; bases not matched to a gene: 10. In germline, CDR1 is SEHNR, CDR2 FQNEAQ (reference sequence). CDR3 length: 17 amino acids. The CDR3 loop is CASSLGVGTGELYEQYF. In nucleotides, the CDR3 is TGTGCCAGCAGCTTAGGCGTAGGGACAGGGGAATTATACGAGCAGTACTTC.

This clone has a handful of counts. The chain joins TRBV29-1 to TRBJ1-4; 12 nucleotides agree with TRBD1. Trimming took 7 bases from V and 8 from J; bases not matched to a gene: 11. CDR3 size: 15 residues. Germline values: CDR1 SQVTM, CDR2 ANQGSEA. This chain's CDR3 is CSASPFGTGGEKLFF. The CDR3 DNA reads TGCAGCGCATCTCCCTTCGGGACAGGGGGCGAAAAACTGTTTTTT.

This clone was counted between two and nine times. The chain combines TRBV6-1 with TRBJ1-5, with D perhaps matching TRBD1 (6 bases). Trimming took 4 bases from V and 4 from J, leaving 14 bases between them. This CDR3 region has 15 residues. Germline V gene data show CDR1 as MNHNS and CDR2 as SASEGT. CDR3 sequence (DNA): TGTGCCAGCAGTGCCCTGGGGACACCGAATCAGCCCCAGCATTTT. Amino acids: CASSALGTPNQPQHF.

This clone was counted a few times. The chain carries TRBV5-1 and TRBJ2-5; 8 positions match TRBD2. Germline V CDR1 and CDR2: SGHRS, YFSETQ. The CDR3 covers 14 residues. Germline trimming cut 2 bases from V and 5 bases from J; bases unmatched to any gene: 5. The CDR3 reads CASSFPGGPETQYF. CDR3 in DNA: TGCGCCAGCAGCTTCCCGGGAGGGCCGGAGACCCAGTACTTC.

This clone was counted at least ten times. The chain employs TRBV7-2 and TRBJ2-5; possibly TRBD1 for D (6 bases). The CDR3 has 16 residues. Trimming removed 0 bases at V and 5 bases at J, with 16 bases between. The V gene's germline CDR1 is SGHTA and CDR2 FQGNSA. This CDR3 reads CASSLAAGAGRETQYF. In DNA, the CDR3 is TGTGCCAGCAGCTTAGCTGCAGGGGCTGGCCGGGAGACCCAGTACTTC.

A few counts support this clone. The chain couples TRBV29-1 to TRBJ1-1, with D maybe TRBD1 (6 bases). This CDR3 comprises 13 residues. Germline-derived CDR1 and CDR2 are SQVTM and ANQGSEA. V was shortened by 4 bases and J by 4 bases, with 13 bases between the two germline ends. The CDR3 DNA follows: TGCAGCGTTGCAGGGCAGGGGAGCACTGAAGCTTTCTTT. Amino acid sequence: CSVAGQGSTEAFF.